Sequencing of this TCR beta chain was carried out in a study of beta chain features in type 1 diabetes. cDNA synthesis used the whole RNA isolate, giving expressed TCRB sequences. Libraries were prepared by immunoSEQ multiplex PCR; TCRdb keeps only in-frame clonotypes and omits some of them. The table shows roughly 610,000 clones, with 15% occurring only once. Trimming left V 4 bases short and J 4 bases short, with 23 bases between. This CDR3 comprises 17 residues. Germline CDR1 SGDLS, CDR2 YYNGEE. Sequenced sample: naive CD4+ T cells from blood. The chain employs TRBV9 and TRBJ1-2; D remains unclear. The TCR originated in a man between 18 and 29 years old in good health. The CDR3 protein is CASSSDPTGRKFYGYTF. The DNA for the CDR3 is TGTGCCAGCAGCTCCGACCCCACTGGACGTAAATTCTATGGCTACACCTTC.